At least ten counts were recorded for the clone carrying this TCR beta chain. Its matching antigen is unknown. These data come from a study of molecular identifiers for immune sequencing clone quantification. TCRdb re-derived calls from the PCR reads in MiXCR, one entry per CDR3 protein. Of over 600,000 distinct CDR3 sequences listed, 15% to 20% are singletons. Study-wide results and limits: Clonotypes topping 20 RNA copies carried over 97% of effector molecules but under 1% of naive ones.

The CDR3 sequence is 13 residues long. The germline V gene encodes CDR1 SQVTM and CDR2 ANQGSEA. The V gene lost 2 bases and the J gene lost 1 base, with 8 bases spanning the gap. Material for sequencing was naive CD8+ T cells from blood, with Jurkat cell RNA spiked in. Subset: FACS-sorted CD8+CD4-CCR7+CD45RA+ naive T cells. The sequence was collected from a human donor in good health. Some libraries in this study had Jurkat cell RNA spiked in. The chain recombines TRBV29-1 with TRBJ1-1, with D possibly TRBD1 on 6 matching bases. The CDR3 protein is CSVEPGANTEAFF. In nucleotides, the CDR3 is TGCAGCGTTGAACCGGGGGCGAACACTGAAGCTTTCTTT.